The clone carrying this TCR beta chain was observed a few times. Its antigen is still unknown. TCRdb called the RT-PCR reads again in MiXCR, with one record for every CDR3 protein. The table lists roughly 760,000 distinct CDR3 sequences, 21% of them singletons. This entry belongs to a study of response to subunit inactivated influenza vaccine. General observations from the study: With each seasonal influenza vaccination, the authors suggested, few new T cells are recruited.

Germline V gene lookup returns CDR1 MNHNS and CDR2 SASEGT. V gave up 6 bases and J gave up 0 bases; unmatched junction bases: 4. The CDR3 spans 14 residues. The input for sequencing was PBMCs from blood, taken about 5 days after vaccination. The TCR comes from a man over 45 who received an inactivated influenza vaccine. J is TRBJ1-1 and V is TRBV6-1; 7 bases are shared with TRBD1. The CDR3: CASSTGAMNTEAFF. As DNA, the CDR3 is TGTGCCAGCAGCACAGGGGCAATGAACACTGAAGCTTTCTTT.